Sequencing of this T cell receptor beta chain was carried out in a study of blood T cell repertoires in COVID-19. The wider study: Donors in the United States, Italy and Spain gave samples during acute or convalescent COVID-19. Nucleic acid was either cDNA or gDNA, and it came from T cells, B-cell-depleted T cells, or PBMCs.

Methods used by the authors: Reference gene primers were amplified, and this amplification served to estimate nucleated cell counts. Clones were sequenced by immunoSEQ multiplex PCR, and TCRdb holds only the in-frame ones, with some missing. The V and J calls and clone size were taken over from that table, and D and trimming were inferred from the DNA. The table includes around 300,000 clones, approximately 90% detected once. The germline gives CDR1 SSHAT, CDR2 FNYEAQ (reference sequence). V was pared by 5 bases and J by 13 bases, with 9 bases of the junction left unmatched. The CDR3 has 13 amino acids.

This TCR came from a woman between 40 and 50 years old with acute or convalescent COVID-19. Material for sequencing was peripheral blood. J is TRBJ1-4 and V is TRBV7-7; 8 bases are shared with TRBD1. The CDR3 loop reads CASSTRQGMGLFF. In DNA form, the CDR3 reads TGTGCCAGCAGCACTCGACAGGGGATGGGACTGTTTTTT.